These 22 T cell receptor beta chains came from one sample sequenced in a study of shared clonotypes between healthy human individuals. The repertoire was sequenced with immunoSEQ multiplex PCR; TCRdb's copy has only in-frame clones and lacks some. The profile shows tens of thousands of clones, 50% to 70% of them singletons. Sequencing was performed on memory CD8+ T cells sorted from blood. Subset given: CD45RO+ cells pooled with CCR7-negative TemRA cells. Source of these receptors: a man aged 30 to 45 in good health.

This clone was seen only a few times. The V and J genes are TRBV6-1 and TRBJ1-4, with TRBD1 identical over 10 bases. V shed 3 bases and J 8 bases; nucleotides not matched to a gene: 9. CDR1 is MNHNS, CDR2 SASEGT, per germline. CDR3 length: 16 residues. The CDR3 DNA reads as TGTGCCAGCAGTGATATAATAGGACAGGGGGGCGAAAAACTGTTTTTT. Encoded protein: CASSDIIGQGGEKLFF.

This clone was picked up one time. V gene TRBV19 combines with J gene TRBJ2-5; 10 positions agree with TRBD2. The CDR3 consists of 21 residues. J gave up 5 bases and V 4 bases, and 25 bases lay outside the gene matches. CDR1 is LNHDA and CDR2 is SQIVND in the germline V gene (reference sequence). The CDR3 loop reads CASSTGGEGQTLAGGHETQYF. DNA for the CDR3: TGTGCCAGTAGTACAGGGGGAGAGGGACAGACCTTAGCGGGAGGTCACGAGACCCAGTACTTC.

The chain couples TRBV28 to TRBJ1-5; D may be TRBD1 (5 bases). This CDR3 spans 16 amino acids. Trimming stripped 6 bases from V and 0 bases from J, with 15 bases between. The germline CDR1 and CDR2 sequences are MDHEN and SYDVKM. CDR3 sequence reads: CASRKSFQGSNQPQHF. The CDR3 DNA sequence: TGTGCCAGCAGGAAATCATTTCAGGGTAGCAATCAGCCCCAGCATTTT.

The chain has TRBV14 and TRBJ2-1; D unclear. This CDR3 comprises 13 residues. CDR1 SGHDN and CDR2 FVKESK come from the germline V gene. V dropped 1 base and J dropped 12 bases, with 13 bases sitting between them. CDR3 sequence (DNA): TGTGCCAGCAGCCAAGTTTCGGTAATTGGGCAGTTCTTC. Residues: CASSQVSVIGQFF.

The chain couples TRBV25-1 to TRBJ2-5; D is unresolved. V was shortened by 3 bases and J by 0 bases, with 8 bases between the two germline ends. The CDR3 length is 14 residues. Germline V lookup: CDR1 MGHDK, CDR2 SYGVNS. CDR3 bases: TGTGCCAGCAGTGACACCCCCGACCAAGAGACCCAGTACTTC. It codes for CASSDTPDQETQYF. The full variable domain, completed using reference TRBV25-1 and TRBJ2-5, is EADIYQTPRYLVIGTGKKITLECSQTMGHDKMYWYQQDPGMELHLIHYSYGVNSTEKGDLSSESTVSRIRTEHFPLTLESARPSHTSQYLCASSDTPDQETQYFGPGTRLLVL.

The gene calls are TRBV28 and TRBJ2-7; either TRBD1 or TRBD2 may supply D (5 bases each). Trimming shortened V by 8 bases and J by 2 bases, and 10 bases separated the two germline ends. CDR3 length equals 12 residues. Germline lookup yields CDR1 MDHEN and CDR2 SYDVKM. The CDR3, as DNA: TGTGCCAGCTCGGGGCCCACCTACGAGCAGTACTTC. It translates to CASSGPTYEQYF.

This clone has more than one count but fewer than ten. The chain uses TRBV6-4 and TRBJ2-7; TRBD2 agrees at 11 bases. V lost 10 bases, J lost 4 bases, and 15 bases stayed unmatched. Per the germline V gene, CDR1 is MRHNA and CDR2 is SNTAGT. The CDR3 runs to 16 residues. The CDR3 spells CAKTLARRTSGYEQYF. In DNA, the CDR3 is TGTGCCAAGACTCTAGCGCGCCGGACTAGCGGGTACGAGCAGTACTTC.

This chain joins TRBV7-9 and TRBJ2-4, with D possibly called TRBD1 or TRBD2 (5 bases each). Germline V gives CDR1 SEHNR, CDR2 FQNEAQ (reference sequence). CDR3 length equals 16 residues. With 5 bases removed from V and 1 base from J, the gap between germline ends came to 15 bases. In DNA form, the CDR3 reads TGTGCCAGCAGCGCAAGGGACGATTTGGCCAAAAACATTCAGTACTTC. Its translation: CASSARDDLAKNIQYF.

The chain uses TRBV5-5 and TRBJ2-3, with 9 bases identical to TRBD1. CDR1 and CDR2 from the germline V gene are SGHKS and YYEKEE (reference sequence). With 0 bases clipped from V and 3 bases from J, the junction kept 2 bases outside the gene matches. The CDR3 has 15 residues. The DNA for the CDR3 is TGTGCCAGCAGCTTGGGGGGACAGGGAACAGATACGCAGTATTTT. As protein: CASSLGGQGTDTQYF.

V gene TRBV9 combines with J gene TRBJ2-5, with no clear D. V lost 3 bases to trimming and J lost 5 bases, with 20 bases between them. The CDR3 runs to 16 residues. Germline V gene data show CDR1 as SGDLS and CDR2 as YYNGEE. CDR3 amino acids: CASSENSDATYETQYF. The CDR3 DNA sequence: TGTGCCAGCAGCGAAAATTCGGACGCTACATATGAGACCCAGTACTTC.

V and J are TRBV13 and TRBJ2-1; 11 nucleotides agree with TRBD2. CDR3 length: 16 residues. Per the germline V gene, CDR1 is PRHDT and CDR2 is FYEKMQ (reference sequence). V gave up 5 bases and J gave up 4 bases; unmatched junction bases: 7. CDR3: CASSGTGLAAYNEQFF. CDR3 sequence (DNA): TGTGCCAGCAGCGGAACGGGACTAGCGGCTTACAATGAGCAGTTCTTC.

The chain employs TRBV6-5 and TRBJ2-7; 13 bases line up with TRBD2. The germline V gene encodes CDR1 MNHEY and CDR2 SVGAGI. The CDR3 is made up of 14 amino acids. Trimming cost V 5 bases and J 5 bases; bases outside gene matches: 3. CDR3 region: CASSELAGGHEQYF. The CDR3 DNA sequence: TGTGCCAGCAGTGAACTAGCGGGAGGGCACGAGCAGTACTTC.

This clone occurred once. V and J are TRBV28 and TRBJ2-7, with D perhaps TRBD1 (6 bases). The CDR3 is 16 amino acids. V lost 7 bases, J lost 2 bases, and 21 bases lay in between. CDR1 is MDHEN and CDR2 is SYDVKM in the germline V gene. CDR3 sequence (DNA): TGTGCCAGCATCTCTGGGACAACGAAGACACCCTACGAGCAGTACTTC. Protein product: CASISGTTKTPYEQYF.

This clone was detected a few times. The chain recombines TRBV2 with TRBJ1-1; D unclear. The germline CDR1 and CDR2 sequences are SNHLY and FYNNEI. The V end was cut by 6 bases, the J end by 5 bases, with 7 bases between. This CDR3 region has 11 residues. The CDR3 loop is CASSPWTEAFF. The CDR3 region has the DNA TGTGCCAGCAGCCCGTGGACTGAAGCTTTCTTT. Combining the CDR3 with reference TRBV2 and TRBJ1-1 gives the whole variable domain EPEVTQTPSHQVTQMGQEVILRCVPISNHLYFYWYRQILGQKVEFLVSFYNNEISEKSEIFDDQFSVERPDGSNFTLKIRSTKLEDSAMYFCASSPWTEAFFGQGTRLTVV.

V is TRBV6-1 and J is TRBJ2-7; D gene ambiguous. With 6 bases removed from V and 2 bases from J, the gap between germline ends came to 8 bases. This CDR3 region has 12 residues. In germline, CDR1 is MNHNS, CDR2 SASEGT. The CDR3 region is CASRGIAYEQYF. CDR3 bases: TGTGCCAGCAGGGGGATAGCCTACGAGCAGTACTTC.

The chain couples TRBV18 to TRBJ2-3; TRBD2 agrees at 9 bases. Losses at the gene ends were 4 bases for V and 3 bases for J; bases not matched to a gene: 8. This CDR3 contains 16 residues. Germline loops: CDR1 KGHSH, CDR2 LQKENI. CDR3 residues: CASSLMASGVTDTQYF. DNA for the CDR3: TGTGCCAGCTCACTAATGGCTAGCGGGGTTACAGATACGCAGTATTTT.

The chain combines TRBV7-2 with TRBJ1-5, with D possibly being TRBD1 (5 bases). The CDR3 runs 13 residues. From germline, CDR1 is SGHTA and CDR2 FQGNSA. Deletions cut 3 bases from V and 5 bases from J, with 8 bases between. CDR3 nucleotides: TGTGCCAGCAGCTTCCTAGGGGATCAGCCCCAGCATTTT. This gives the protein CASSFLGDQPQHF.

The chain uses TRBV9 and TRBJ2-7, with D tentatively TRBD2 (6 bases). V lost 3 bases and J lost 4, with 8 bases in between. CDR1 and CDR2 (germline): SGDLS, YYNGEE. This CDR3 region has 12 residues. The CDR3 region has the DNA TGTGCCAGCAGCGCTGGGACTTACGAGCAGTACTTC. This encodes CASSAGTYEQYF.

V gene TRBV29-1 combines with J gene TRBJ2-2, with 8 bases that match TRBD2. The length of the CDR3 is 14 residues. Germline V gene lookup returns CDR1 SQVTM and CDR2 ANQGSEA. After removal of 4 bases from V and 5 bases from J, the junction contained 6 bases not matched to a gene. The CDR3 DNA sequence: TGCAGCGTTGCGATAGCGGGAATTACCGGGGAGCTGTTTTTT. Amino acids: CSVAIAGITGELFF.

This clone was seen only a few times. The rearrangement joins TRBV27 to TRBJ1-1, with TRBD1 matching 7 bases. The ends lost 3 bases at V and 0 bases at J; junction bases unmatched: 1. Germline V gene data show CDR1 as MNHEY and CDR2 as SMNVEV (reference sequence). CDR3 length: 14 residues. CDR3 sequence: CASSFGTVNTEAFF. For the CDR3, the DNA is TGTGCCAGCAGTTTTGGGACAGTGAACACTGAAGCTTTCTTT.

The table lists this clone with many counts. The chain employs TRBV19 and TRBJ2-5, with D possibly called TRBD1 or TRBD2 (7 bases each). CDR1 is LNHDA and CDR2 is SQIVND in the germline V gene (reference sequence). The CDR3 consists of 15 residues. V was trimmed by 3 bases and J by 5 bases, leaving 16 bases between them. CDR3 nucleotides: TGTGCCAGTAGTATTGGGCAGGGGGGGTTCGAGACCCAGTACTTC. Translated, it gives CASSIGQGGFETQYF.

This rearrangement joins TRBV27 to TRBJ2-7; D is unresolved. CDR1 is MNHEY and CDR2 is SMNVEV in the germline V gene (reference sequence). The V gene lost 3 bases and the J gene lost 2 bases, with 11 bases spanning the gap. The CDR3 sequence is 14 residues long. CDR3 sequence: CASSFSLVAYEQYF. The DNA for the CDR3 is TGTGCCAGCAGTTTCAGTCTAGTTGCCTACGAGCAGTACTTC.